This TCR beta chain was obtained from a study of long-term antiretroviral therapy in people with HIV. Study as a whole: The earliest specimens came about a decade ahead of the 2015 immediate-ART recommendation. Findings and caveats of the study: Blood specimens, gathered between about 2003 and 2017, were possibly obtained under older ART regimens.

Notes on this clone: What it binds is unknown.

Treatment for every participant with HIV took place in the United States. The study used samples holding about 1-10 million cryopreserved PBMC before DNA extraction. Survey level was the resolution at which the v3.0 immunoSEQ assay ran. The assay was immunoSEQ multiplex PCR, and TCRdb's table has in-frame clones only and misses some. There are about 25,000 clones in the sample; approximately 77% occur only once, and 5.7% lies in the top ten. CDR1 MNHEY and CDR2 SVGAGI come from the germline V gene. The CDR3 is 13 residues long. The V end lost 2 bases, the J end lost 1 base, and 4 bases lay between the germline ends.

The sequence derives from a man younger than 40 with HIV. The chain uses TRBV6-5 and TRBJ2-3; no firm D call. The sequencing here drew on unsorted PBMCs, taken 4.4 years after starting antiretroviral therapy. CDR3 region: CASSYGGTDTQYF. CDR3 sequence (DNA): TGTGCCAGCAGTTACGGGGGCACAGATACGCAGTATTTT.